These 27 T cell receptor beta chains share one sample of origin, sequenced in a study of blood T cell repertoires in COVID-19. Some clones are missing from TCRdb's copy, which holds only in-frame ones; the method was immunoSEQ multiplex PCR. The data show a few hundred thousand clones, around 80% seen once. Sample: peripheral blood. The receptors here all came from a woman older than 75 with acute or convalescent COVID-19.

This clone has just a few counts. The chain has TRBV18 and TRBJ1-1; no clear D gene. Deletions cut 6 bases from V and 1 base from J, with 9 bases between. The CDR3 totals 13 residues. Per germline, CDR1 KGHSH and CDR2 LQKENI. CDR3 protein: CASSETWNTEAFF. CDR3 nucleotide sequence: TGTGCCAGCTCGGAGACCTGGAACACTGAAGCTTTCTTT.

The rearrangement joins TRBV7-3 to TRBJ2-3, with 8 bases matching TRBD2. Germline assignment: CDR1 SGHTA and CDR2 FQGTGA. Trimming at V came to 5 bases and at J to 2 bases, leaving 9 bases not matched to a gene. The CDR3 length is 16 residues. CDR3 protein: CASSPLAGGFTDTQYF. For the CDR3, the DNA is TGTGCCAGCAGCCCTTTGGCGGGAGGCTTCACAGATACGCAGTATTTT.

The chain joins TRBV9 to TRBJ2-4; 8 bases map to TRBD2. V gave up 0 bases and J gave up 0 bases; unmatched junction bases: 14. This CDR3 region has 20 residues. Germline CDR1 is SGDLS and CDR2 is YYNGEE. DNA of the CDR3: TGTGCCAGCAGCGTAGGGGGAAGCGGGGGAACCAGTTTAGCCAAAAACATTCAGTACTTC. Its protein is CASSVGGSGGTSLAKNIQYF.

The V call is TRBV19, the J call TRBJ2-7; 7 nucleotides line up with TRBD2. CDR1 and CDR2 (germline): LNHDA, SQIVND (reference sequence). The ends lost 3 bases at V and 2 bases at J; junction bases unmatched: 7. The CDR3 contains 15 residues. The CDR3 is CASSIPGGGPYEQYF. The CDR3 bases are TGTGCCAGTAGTATTCCGGGGGGAGGTCCCTACGAGCAGTACTTC.

The chain uses TRBV7-8 and TRBJ1-5; TRBD1 might be the D (5 bases). Trimming stripped 1 base from V and 7 bases from J, with 14 bases between. Looked up from germline, CDR1 is SGHVS and CDR2 is FQNEAQ. This CDR3 region has 15 residues. This CDR3 is CASSLERAGNQPQHF. CDR3 DNA: TGTGCCAGCAGCTTAGAAAGGGCAGGGAACCAGCCCCAGCATTTT.

V gene TRBV5-1 combines with J gene TRBJ2-2; 8 positions match TRBD1. Losses at the gene ends were 0 bases for V and 0 bases for J; bases not matched to a gene: 4. Germline loops: CDR1 SGHRS, CDR2 YFSETQ. This CDR3 comprises 17 residues. CDR3: CASSLGAGGPNTGELFF. The CDR3 DNA reads as TGCGCCAGCAGCTTGGGCGCAGGGGGCCCGAACACCGGGGAGCTGTTTTTT.

The chain couples TRBV3-1 (or the pseudogene TRBV3-2) to TRBJ2-2, with 9 nucleotides matching TRBD2. Germline V gene sequence: CDR1 LGHDT, CDR2 YNNKEL (reference sequence). The CDR3 is 15 residues long. J lost 6 bases, V lost 1 base, and 3 bases had no gene match. CDR3 bases: TGTGCCAGCAGCCAAGGGGTAGCGGGAGCCGGGGAGCTGTTTTTT. This gives the protein CASSQGVAGAGELFF.

This sequence joins TRBV7-9 and TRBJ2-5, with D perhaps matching TRBD2 (6 bases). This CDR3 is 15 amino acids long. CDR1 and CDR2 from the germline V gene are SEHNR and FQNEAQ (reference sequence). The V gene lost 7 bases and the J gene lost 1 base, with 16 bases spanning the gap. Here the CDR3 reads CASTGPLGGQETQYF. In nucleotides, the CDR3 is TGTGCCAGCACCGGGCCTTTGGGGGGCCAAGAGACCCAGTACTTC.

This clone appeared once. The gene calls are TRBV7-2 and TRBJ2-4; 9 bases are shared with TRBD1. The germline V gene has CDR1 SGHTA and CDR2 FQGNSA. J was trimmed by 5 bases and V by 5 bases; bases with no gene match: 4. This CDR3 region has 14 residues. The CDR3 spells CASSTQGAENIQYF. CDR3 nucleotides: TGTGCCAGCAGCACACAGGGGGCAGAAAACATTCAGTACTTC. Complete variable domain (other parts from reference TRBV7-2 and TRBJ2-4): GAGVSQSPSNKVTEKGKDVELRCDPISGHTALYWYRQSLGQGLEFLIYFQGNSAPDKSGLPSDRFSAERTGGSVSTLTIQRTQQEDSAVYLCASSTQGAENIQYFGAGTRLSVL.

The J gene is TRBJ2-2, the V gene TRBV9; 7 bases line up with TRBD1. The CDR3 has 15 residues. The V gene end was trimmed by 0 bases and the J gene end by 3 bases; junction bases not matched to a gene: 2. Germline V CDR1 and CDR2: SGDLS, YYNGEE. This chain's CDR3 is CASSVGGGDTGELFF. CDR3 nucleotide sequence: TGTGCCAGCAGCGTAGGAGGGGGCGACACCGGGGAGCTGTTTTTT.

The rearrangement links TRBV2 to TRBJ1-2, with TRBD1 matching 8 bases. The CDR3 loop spans 12 amino acids. The V segment lost 8 bases and the J segment 4 bases; nucleotides outside the gene matches: 3. Germline values: CDR1 SNHLY, CDR2 FYNNEI. DNA of the CDR3: TGTGCCAGCTCCACAGGGGGCTATGGCTACACCTTC. It translates to CASSTGGYGYTF.

The rearrangement links TRBV7-6 to TRBJ1-6; D call uncertain. CDR1 and CDR2 (germline): SGHVS, FNYEAQ. The CDR3 extends over 14 amino acids. V lost 5 bases and J 5 bases, leaving 10 bases between the germline ends. CDR3 coding DNA: TGTGCCAGCAGCCGGGAACAAAATAATTCACCCCTCCACTTT. Translating gives CASSREQNNSPLHF.

The genes are TRBV7-9 and TRBJ1-2, with a possible D match to TRBD1 (5 bases). The CDR3 has 15 residues. V lost 0 bases and J 6 bases, leaving 14 bases between the germline ends. Germline lookup yields CDR1 SEHNR and CDR2 FQNEAQ (reference sequence). CDR3: CASSLAGREGDGYTF. In DNA form, the CDR3 reads TGTGCCAGCAGCTTAGCGGGCAGGGAAGGAGATGGCTACACCTTC.

The J gene is TRBJ2-7, the V gene TRBV29-1, with unresolved D. This CDR3 is 13 amino acids long. V dropped 6 bases and J dropped 2 bases, with 14 bases sitting between them. CDR1 is SQVTM, CDR2 ANQGSEA, per germline. The CDR3 nucleotides are TGCAGCGTCGGTTCCGGGTCGACCTACGAGCAGTACTTC. This translates into CSVGSGSTYEQYF.

V usage is TRBV6-2 or TRBV6-3 and J usage is TRBJ1-1; D is perhaps TRBD1 (5 bases). The CDR3 contains 11 residues. The V end was cut by 5 bases, the J end by 7 bases, with 8 bases between. Germline assignment: CDR1 MNHEY and CDR2 SVGEGT. Here the CDR3 reads CASSRDFEAFF. The CDR3 nucleotides read TGTGCCAGCAGTCGGGACTTTGAAGCTTTCTTT.

V and J are TRBV6-5 and TRBJ2-2; 8 bases line up with TRBD1. The CDR3 loop spans 14 amino acids. After removal of 6 bases from V and 4 bases from J, the junction contained 4 bases not matched to a gene. CDR1 and CDR2 from the germline V gene are MNHEY and SVGAGI. The CDR3: CASSRDRLTGELFF. DNA for the CDR3: TGTGCCAGCAGCCGGGACAGGCTCACCGGGGAGCTGTTTTTT.

The chain employs TRBV20-1 and TRBJ2-3; TRBD2 matches at 8 bases. The CDR3 has 18 residues. Unmatched junction bases numbered 14, after V lost 3 bases and J lost 0 bases. CDR1 and CDR2 from the germline V gene are DFQATT and SNEGSKA (reference sequence). This CDR3 reads CSASTTSGKTTSTDTQYF. DNA for the CDR3: TGCAGTGCTAGTACCACTAGCGGCAAAACTACTAGCACAGATACGCAGTATTTT.

The chain combines TRBV9 with TRBJ2-5, with 7 bases identical to TRBD2. The CDR3 contains 13 residues. J gave up 5 bases and V 0 bases, and 1 base lay outside the gene matches. Germline lookup yields CDR1 SGDLS and CDR2 YYNGEE. CDR3 sequence: CASSVGTRETQYF. The CDR3 DNA follows: TGTGCCAGCAGCGTAGGGACTAGGGAGACCCAGTACTTC.

The CDR3 here is CASSPGATNEKLFF. CDR3 DNA sequence: TGTGCCAGCAGCCCAGGGGCCACTAATGAAAAACTGTTTTTT. J is TRBJ1-4 and V is TRBV11-2; a possible D gene is TRBD1 (6 bases). Germline V gene data show CDR1 as SGHAT and CDR2 as FQNNGV. This CDR3 spans 14 amino acids. The V gene lost 5 bases and the J gene lost 2 bases, with 9 bases spanning the gap.

The DNA for the CDR3 is TGTGCCAGCAGCGTAGGGCAGTACACCGGGGAGCTGTTTTTT. This sequence encodes CASSVGQYTGELFF. The chain couples TRBV9 to TRBJ2-2; no clear D gene. The CDR3 is 14 amino acids. Trimming removed 0 bases from V and 3 bases from J, with 6 bases in between. Germline V gives CDR1 SGDLS, CDR2 YYNGEE.

The V gene is TRBV9, the J gene TRBJ1-1, with TRBD1 identical over 11 bases. Losses at the gene ends were 6 bases for V and 6 bases for J; bases not matched to a gene: 7. Germline CDR1 and CDR2: SGDLS and YYNGEE. The CDR3 covers 14 residues. The CDR3: CASTSGTGGPEAFF. The CDR3 DNA reads as TGTGCCAGCACGTCTGGGACAGGGGGTCCTGAAGCTTTCTTT. Drawing the rest from reference TRBV9 and TRBJ1-1, the complete variable domain is DSGVTQTPKHLITATGQRVTLRCSPRSGDLSVYWYQQSLDQGLQFLIQYYNGEERAKGNILERFSAQQFPDLHSELNLSSLELGDSALYFCASTSGTGGPEAFFGQGTRLTVV.

The chain carries TRBV6-6 and TRBJ1-1, with 7 bases lining up with TRBD1. The V gene end was trimmed by 5 bases and the J gene end by 8 bases; junction bases not matched to a gene: 5. Germline CDR1 is MNHNY and CDR2 is SVGAGI (reference sequence). The CDR3 is made up of 12 amino acids. CDR3 sequence reads: CASSRQGNEAFF. The DNA of the CDR3 is TGTGCCAGCAGTCGACAGGGAAACGAAGCTTTCTTT.

The genes are TRBV6-1 and TRBJ1-4; 9 bases fit TRBD1. Germline V gene lookup returns CDR1 MNHNS and CDR2 SASEGT. The CDR3 is made up of 17 amino acids. Trimming at V came to 6 bases and at J to 5 bases, leaving 13 bases not matched to a gene. The CDR3 coding sequence is TGTGCCAGCAGCGAAACAGGGGGCATGATGGGGAATGAAAAACTGTTTTTT. This encodes CASSETGGMMGNEKLFF.

Only one count was recorded for this clone. The CDR3 loop reads CASSLTLAEKLFF. The DNA of the CDR3 is TGTGCCAGCAGCTTGACTCTAGCCGAAAAACTGTTTTTT. V usage is TRBV5-6 and J usage is TRBJ1-4; no reliable D call. Trimming shortened V by 1 base and J by 8 bases, and 9 bases separated the two germline ends. Germline CDR1 and CDR2: SGHDT and YYEEEE. CDR3 length equals 13 residues.

This clone was picked up a small number of times. The J gene is TRBJ1-2, the V gene TRBV19, with 10 bases matching TRBD1. The CDR3 loop spans 15 amino acids. V dropped 4 bases and J dropped 3; count of bases not matched to a gene: 5. Germline V gene data show CDR1 as LNHDA and CDR2 as SQIVND (reference sequence). CDR3 nucleotide sequence: TGTGCCAGTAGTAGAGACAGGGGGCTAGACTATGGCTACACCTTC. Its translation: CASSRDRGLDYGYTF.

V and J are TRBV2 and TRBJ1-6; 10 bases map to TRBD1. Germline V gene data show CDR1 as SNHLY and CDR2 as FYNNEI. J was trimmed by 13 bases and V by 4 bases; bases with no gene match: 13. The CDR3 covers 16 residues. CDR3 loop: CASSVAGTGQGIPLHF. CDR3 in DNA: TGTGCCAGCAGTGTCGCGGGCACGGGACAGGGGATCCCCCTCCACTTT.

The rearrangement uses TRBV18 and TRBJ2-1; a weak D match, TRBD2 (7 bases). Trimming took 5 bases from V and 0 from J, leaving 17 bases between them. The germline V gene has CDR1 KGHSH and CDR2 LQKENI. This CDR3 contains 17 residues. The CDR3 region is CASSTRGGGGSYNEQFF. Written as DNA, the CDR3 is TGTGCCAGCTCAACGAGAGGGGGGGGCGGCTCCTACAATGAGCAGTTCTTC.